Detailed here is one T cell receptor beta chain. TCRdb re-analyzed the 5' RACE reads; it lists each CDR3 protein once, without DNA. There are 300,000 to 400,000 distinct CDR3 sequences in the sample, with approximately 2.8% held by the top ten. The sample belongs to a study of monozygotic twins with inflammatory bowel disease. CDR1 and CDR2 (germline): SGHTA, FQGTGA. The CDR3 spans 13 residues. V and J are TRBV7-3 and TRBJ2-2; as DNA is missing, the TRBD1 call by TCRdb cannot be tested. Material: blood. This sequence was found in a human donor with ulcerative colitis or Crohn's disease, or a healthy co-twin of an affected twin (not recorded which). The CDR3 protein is CASSLKGVGELFF. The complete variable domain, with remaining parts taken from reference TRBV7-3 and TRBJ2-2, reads GAGVSQTPSNKVTEKGKYVELRCDPISGHTALYWYRQSLGQGPEFLIYFQGTGAADDSGLPNDRFFAVRPEGSVSTLKIQRTERGDSAVYLCASSLKGVGELFFGEGSRLTVL.